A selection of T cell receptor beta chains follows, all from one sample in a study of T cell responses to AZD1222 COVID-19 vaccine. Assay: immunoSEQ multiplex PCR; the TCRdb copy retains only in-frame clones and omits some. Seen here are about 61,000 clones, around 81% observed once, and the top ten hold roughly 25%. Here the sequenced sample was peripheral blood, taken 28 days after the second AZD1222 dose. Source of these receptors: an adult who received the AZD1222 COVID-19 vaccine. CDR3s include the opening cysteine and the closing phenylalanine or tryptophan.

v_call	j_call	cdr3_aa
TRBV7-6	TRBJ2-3	CASSLSDGRTDTQYF
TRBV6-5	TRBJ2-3	CASRRPGTDTQYF
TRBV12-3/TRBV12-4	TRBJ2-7	CASRAGPREEQYF
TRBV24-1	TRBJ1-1	CATSDTGGAVAFF
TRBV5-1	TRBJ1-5	CASSLGGGNQPQHF
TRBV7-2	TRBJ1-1	CASRPLRTGPTEAFF
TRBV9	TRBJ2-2	CASSVSGSPLNTGELFF
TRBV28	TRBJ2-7	CASSTAQLSYEQYF
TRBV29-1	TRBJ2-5	CSARDRGRWETQYF
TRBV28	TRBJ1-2	CASSLDSLHTF
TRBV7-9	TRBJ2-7	CASSPSGRRVYEQYF
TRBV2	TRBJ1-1	CASSEAPGQANTEAFF
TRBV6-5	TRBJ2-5	CASSTIGEQYF
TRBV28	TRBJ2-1	CASSLGPGQGAPYNEQFF
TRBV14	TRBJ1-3	CASSQDSGTGNTIYF
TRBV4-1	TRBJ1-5	CASSQEAGQGTQPQHF
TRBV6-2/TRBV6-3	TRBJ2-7	CASSRLPGQGLYEQYF
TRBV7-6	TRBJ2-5	CASSLGTSVQETQYF
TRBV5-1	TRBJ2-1	CASSLGSLAFNEQFF
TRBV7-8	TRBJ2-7	CASSLDPAWIIHGSGRAYEQYF
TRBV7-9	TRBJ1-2	CASSLDGGSYGYTF
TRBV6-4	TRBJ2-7	CASSDYRVKYF
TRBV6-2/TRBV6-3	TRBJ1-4	CASSAERPNEKLFF
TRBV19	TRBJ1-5	CASSIRGLGNQPQHF
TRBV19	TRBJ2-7	CASSIAGQVYEQYF
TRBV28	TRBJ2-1	CASSRRVVNEQFF
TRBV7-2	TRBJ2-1	CASSFGRLAGEQFF
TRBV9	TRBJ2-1	CASGSPREGGTYNEQFF
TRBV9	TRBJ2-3	CASSVEAHYTDTQYF
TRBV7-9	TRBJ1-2	CASSHTSGTGGVGYTF
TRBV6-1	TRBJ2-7	CASSEDGTGSYEQYF
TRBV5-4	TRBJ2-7	CASSFTGAPVYEQYF
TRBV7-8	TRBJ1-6	CASSLFGGDSPLHF
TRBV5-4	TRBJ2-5	CASSRAGPGEETQYF
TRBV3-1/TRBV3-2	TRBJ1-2	CASTALGSGYTF
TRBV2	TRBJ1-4	CASNTLRGSNEKLFF
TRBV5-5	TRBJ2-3	CASTPGGRADRTDTQYF
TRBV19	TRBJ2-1	CASSTYSYNEQFF
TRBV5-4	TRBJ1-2	CASSLKGADGYTF
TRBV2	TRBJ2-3	CASSSSGRLRTDTQYF
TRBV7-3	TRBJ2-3	CASSSAGSSSTDTQYF
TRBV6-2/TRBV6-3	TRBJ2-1	CASSYGSVGNEQFF
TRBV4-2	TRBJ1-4	CASSPWGQGAGDEKLFF
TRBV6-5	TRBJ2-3	CASRWEGARSDTQYF
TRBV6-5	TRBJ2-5	CASSYSGETQYF
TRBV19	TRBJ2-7	CASGGDSAYEQYF